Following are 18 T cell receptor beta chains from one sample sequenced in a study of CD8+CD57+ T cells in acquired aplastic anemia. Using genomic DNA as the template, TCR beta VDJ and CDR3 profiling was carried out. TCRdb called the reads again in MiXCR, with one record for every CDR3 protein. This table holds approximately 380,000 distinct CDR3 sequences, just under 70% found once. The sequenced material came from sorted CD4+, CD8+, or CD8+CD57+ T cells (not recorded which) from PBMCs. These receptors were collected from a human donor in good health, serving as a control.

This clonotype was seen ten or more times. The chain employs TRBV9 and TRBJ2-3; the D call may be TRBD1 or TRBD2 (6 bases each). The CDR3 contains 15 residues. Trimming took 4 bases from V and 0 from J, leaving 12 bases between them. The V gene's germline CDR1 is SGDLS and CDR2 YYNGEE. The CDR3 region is CASSRGPTSTDTQYF. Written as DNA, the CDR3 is TGTGCCAGCAGCCGGGGGCCCACTAGCACAGATACGCAGTATTTT.

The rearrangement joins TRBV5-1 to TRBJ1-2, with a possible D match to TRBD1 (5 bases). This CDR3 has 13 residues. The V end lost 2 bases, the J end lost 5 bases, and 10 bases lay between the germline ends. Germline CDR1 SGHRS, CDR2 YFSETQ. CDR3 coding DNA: TGCGCCAGCAGCTTAGGGGCGGATTATGGCTACACCTTC. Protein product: CASSLGADYGYTF. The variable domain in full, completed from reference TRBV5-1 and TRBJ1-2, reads KAGVTQTPRYLIKTRGQQVTLSCSPISGHRSVSWYQQTPGQGLQFLFEYFSETQRNKGNFPGRFSGRQFSNSRSEMNVSTLELGDSALYLCASSLGADYGYTFGSGTRLTVV.

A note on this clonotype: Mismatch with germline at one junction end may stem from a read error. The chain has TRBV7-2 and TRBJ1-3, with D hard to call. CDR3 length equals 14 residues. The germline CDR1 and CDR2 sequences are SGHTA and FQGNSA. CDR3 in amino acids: CASSSRRFKNNIFF. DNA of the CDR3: TGTGCCAGCAGCTCCAGGCGCTTTAAAAATAACATTTTCTTT.

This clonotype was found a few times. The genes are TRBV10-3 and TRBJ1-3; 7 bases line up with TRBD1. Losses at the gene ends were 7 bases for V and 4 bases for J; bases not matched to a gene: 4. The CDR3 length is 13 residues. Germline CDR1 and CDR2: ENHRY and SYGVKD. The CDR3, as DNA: TGTGCCATCACCCCGGGACAGGGAAACACCATATATTTT. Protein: CAITPGQGNTIYF.

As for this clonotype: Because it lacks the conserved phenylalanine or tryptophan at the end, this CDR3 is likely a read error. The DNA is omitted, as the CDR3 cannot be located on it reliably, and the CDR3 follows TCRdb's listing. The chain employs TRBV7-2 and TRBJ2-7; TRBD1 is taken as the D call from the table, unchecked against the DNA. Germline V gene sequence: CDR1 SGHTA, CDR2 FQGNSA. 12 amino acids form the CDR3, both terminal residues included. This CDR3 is CASSSGRETGEL.

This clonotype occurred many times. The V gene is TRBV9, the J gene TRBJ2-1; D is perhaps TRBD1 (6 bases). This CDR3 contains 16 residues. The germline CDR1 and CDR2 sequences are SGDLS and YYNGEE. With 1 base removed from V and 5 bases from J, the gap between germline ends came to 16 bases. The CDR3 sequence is CASSVTSGTHNNEQFF. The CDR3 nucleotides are TGTGCCAGCAGCGTAACCTCCGGGACACACAACAATGAGCAGTTCTTC.

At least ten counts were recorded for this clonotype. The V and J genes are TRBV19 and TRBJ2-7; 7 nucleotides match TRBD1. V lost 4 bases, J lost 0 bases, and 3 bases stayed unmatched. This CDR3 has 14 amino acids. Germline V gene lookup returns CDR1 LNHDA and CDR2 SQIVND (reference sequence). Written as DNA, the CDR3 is TGTGCCAGTAGTACCCGGGACAGCTCCTACGAGCAGTACTTC. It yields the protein CASSTRDSSYEQYF. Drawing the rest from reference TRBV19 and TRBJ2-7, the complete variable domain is DGGITQSPKYLFRKEGQNVTLSCEQNLNHDAMYWYRQDPGQGLRLIYYSQIVNDFQKGDIAEGYSVSREKKESFPLTVTSAQKNPTAFYLCASSTRDSSYEQYFGPGTRLTVT.

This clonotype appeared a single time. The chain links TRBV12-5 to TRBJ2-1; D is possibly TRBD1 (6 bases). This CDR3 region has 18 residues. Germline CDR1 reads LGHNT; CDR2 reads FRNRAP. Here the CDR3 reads CASSQIRGSRGPYNEQFF. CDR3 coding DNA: TGTGCCAGCAGCCAAATAAGGGGTTCCAGGGGCCCTTACAATGAGCAGTTCTTC.

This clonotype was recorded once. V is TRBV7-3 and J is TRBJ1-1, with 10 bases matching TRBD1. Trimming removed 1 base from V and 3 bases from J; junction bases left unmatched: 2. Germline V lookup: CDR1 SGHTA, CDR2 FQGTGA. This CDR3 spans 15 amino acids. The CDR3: CASSLKDRGDTEAFF. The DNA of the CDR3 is TGTGCCAGCAGCTTAAAGGACAGGGGGGACACTGAAGCTTTCTTT.

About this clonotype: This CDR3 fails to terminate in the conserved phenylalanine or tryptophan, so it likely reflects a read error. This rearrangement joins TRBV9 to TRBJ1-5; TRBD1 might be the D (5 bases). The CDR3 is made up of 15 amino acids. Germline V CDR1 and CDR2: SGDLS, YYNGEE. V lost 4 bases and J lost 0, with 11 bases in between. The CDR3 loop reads CASSFGTTSNQPQHP. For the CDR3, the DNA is TGTGCCAGCAGCTTTGGGACCACTAGCAATCAGCCCCAGCATCCT.

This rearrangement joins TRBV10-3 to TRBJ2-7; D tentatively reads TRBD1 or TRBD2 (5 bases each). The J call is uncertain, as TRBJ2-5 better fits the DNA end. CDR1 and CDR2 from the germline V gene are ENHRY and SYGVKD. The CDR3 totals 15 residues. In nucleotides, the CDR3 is TGTGCCATCAGTGTGGGACCGCCCAAATGCGAGACCCAGTACTTC. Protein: CAISVGPPKCETQYF.

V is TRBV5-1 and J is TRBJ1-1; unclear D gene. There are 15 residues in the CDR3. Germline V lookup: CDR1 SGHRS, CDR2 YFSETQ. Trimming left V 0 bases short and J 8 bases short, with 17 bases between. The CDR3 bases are TGCGCCAGCAGCTTGGTGGGCCTAGCTCGGGCAGAAGCTTTCTTT. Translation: CASSLVGLARAEAFF.

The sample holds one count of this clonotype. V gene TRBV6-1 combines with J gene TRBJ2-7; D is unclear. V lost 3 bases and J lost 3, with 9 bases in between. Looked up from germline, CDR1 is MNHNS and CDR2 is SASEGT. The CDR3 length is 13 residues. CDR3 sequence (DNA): TGTGCCAGCAGTGACCTTAGGGACTACGAGCAGTACTTC. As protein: CASSDLRDYEQYF.

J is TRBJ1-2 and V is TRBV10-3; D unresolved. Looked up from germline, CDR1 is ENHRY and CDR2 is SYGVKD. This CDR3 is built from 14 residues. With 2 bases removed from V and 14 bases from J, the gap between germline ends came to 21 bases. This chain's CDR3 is CAISEPNGNYGSTF. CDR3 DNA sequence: TGTGCCATCAGTGAGCCCAACGGGAACTATGGCTCTACCTTC.

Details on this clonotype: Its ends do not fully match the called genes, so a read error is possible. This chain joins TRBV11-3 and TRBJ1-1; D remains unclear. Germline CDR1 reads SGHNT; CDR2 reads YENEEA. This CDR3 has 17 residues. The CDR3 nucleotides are TGCGCCAGCAGCCAACTCCTCACTGAGGCCCAGGCCACTGAAGCTTTCTTT. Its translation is CASSQLLTEAQATEAFF.

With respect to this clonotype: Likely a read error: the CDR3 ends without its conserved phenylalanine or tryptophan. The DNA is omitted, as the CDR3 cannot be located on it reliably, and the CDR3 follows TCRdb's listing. The CDR3 protein is CASSSSWGTYEQY. The genes are TRBV7-2 and TRBJ2-7. Germline assignment: CDR1 SGHTA and CDR2 FQGNSA. Counting both end residues, the CDR3 totals 13 amino acids.

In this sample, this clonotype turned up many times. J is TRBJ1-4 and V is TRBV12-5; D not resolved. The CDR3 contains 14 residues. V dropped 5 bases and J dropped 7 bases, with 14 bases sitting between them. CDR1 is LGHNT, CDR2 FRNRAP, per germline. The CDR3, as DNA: TGTGCTAGTGGTATTGACCGGGTCGCTGAAAAACTGTTTTTT. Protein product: CASGIDRVAEKLFF.

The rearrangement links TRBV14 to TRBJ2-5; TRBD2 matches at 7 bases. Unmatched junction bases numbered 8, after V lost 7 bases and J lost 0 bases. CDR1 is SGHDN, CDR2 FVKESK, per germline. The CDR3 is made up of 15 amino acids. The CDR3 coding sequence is TGTGCCAGCAACGTCGGTAGCGGGCACCAAGAGACCCAGTACTTC. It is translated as CASNVGSGHQETQYF.